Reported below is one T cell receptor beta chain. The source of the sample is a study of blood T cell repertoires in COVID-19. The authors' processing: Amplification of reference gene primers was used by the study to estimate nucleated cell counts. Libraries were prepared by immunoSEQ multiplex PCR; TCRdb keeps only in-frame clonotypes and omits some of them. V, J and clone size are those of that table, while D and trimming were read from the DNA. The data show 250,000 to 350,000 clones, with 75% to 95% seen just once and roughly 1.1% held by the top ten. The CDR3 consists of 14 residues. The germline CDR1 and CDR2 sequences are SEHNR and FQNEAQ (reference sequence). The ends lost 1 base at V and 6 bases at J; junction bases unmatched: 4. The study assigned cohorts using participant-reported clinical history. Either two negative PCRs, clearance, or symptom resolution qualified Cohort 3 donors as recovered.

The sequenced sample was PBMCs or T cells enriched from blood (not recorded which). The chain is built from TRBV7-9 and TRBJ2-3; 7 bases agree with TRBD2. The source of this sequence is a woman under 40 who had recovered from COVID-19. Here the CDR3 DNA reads TGTGCCAGCAGCTTAGGCGGGAGCTTCGATACGCAGTATTTT. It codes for CASSLGGSFDTQYF.